One and the same sample provided the 9 T cell receptor beta chains below, sequenced in a study of blood T cell repertoires in COVID-19. This table comes from immunoSEQ multiplex PCR, and its TCRdb copy is limited to in-frame clones, with some not included. The sample holds roughly 63,000 clones, over 75% seen once. Specimen: peripheral blood. The receptors shown here come from a man aged 50 to 60 with acute or convalescent COVID-19.

The J gene is TRBJ2-7, the V gene TRBV28, with a tentative D call TRBD1 (6 bases). CDR3 size: 15 residues. Trimming stripped 5 bases from V and 3 bases from J, with 17 bases between. Per the germline V gene, CDR1 is MDHEN and CDR2 is SYDVKM. The CDR3 sequence: CASSPLRGQIYEQYF. Here the CDR3 DNA reads TGTGCCAGCAGTCCCCTCCGTGGACAGATCTACGAGCAGTACTTC.

DNA of the CDR3: TGTGCCAGCGGAAAACAGGGAACCTACGAGCAGTACTTC. This sequence encodes CASGKQGTYEQYF. The chain uses TRBV19 and TRBJ2-7; a weak D match, TRBD1 (6 bases). V lost 9 bases to trimming and J lost 2 bases, with 14 bases between them. This CDR3 comprises 13 residues. The germline V gene has CDR1 LNHDA and CDR2 SQIVND (reference sequence).

V and J are TRBV19 and TRBJ2-2, with 9 bases matching TRBD1. Unmatched junction bases numbered 6, after V lost 4 bases and J lost 6 bases. From germline, CDR1 is LNHDA and CDR2 SQIVND (reference sequence). This CDR3 comprises 15 residues. For the CDR3, the DNA is TGTGCCAGTAGTAGAAACAGGGGGCGGGCCGGGGAGCTGTTTTTT. Protein product: CASSRNRGRAGELFF.

This sequence joins TRBV20-1 and TRBJ1-3; D not certain. Per germline, CDR1 DFQATT and CDR2 SNEGSKA (reference sequence). The CDR3 extends over 13 amino acids. The V end lost 3 bases, the J end lost 0 bases, and 6 bases lay between the germline ends. The CDR3, as DNA: TGCAGTGCTAGTGGGAGCTCTGGAAACACCATATATTTT. It yields the protein CSASGSSGNTIYF.

The chain links TRBV6-2 or TRBV6-3 to TRBJ1-1; D remains ambiguous. Trimming removed 2 bases at V and 4 bases at J, with 8 bases between. Germline V gene sequence: CDR1 MNHEY, CDR2 SVGEGT. The CDR3 has 13 amino acids. The CDR3 DNA reads TGTGCCAGCAGTTACGCTTCGGGCACTGAAGCTTTCTTT. Protein: CASSYASGTEAFF.

The chain couples TRBV3-1 (or the pseudogene TRBV3-2) to TRBJ2-1; D might be TRBD2 (5 bases). The CDR3 runs 11 residues. V lost 7 bases, J lost 9 bases, and 10 bases lay in between. Germline loops: CDR1 LGHDT, CDR2 YNNKEL (reference sequence). In DNA form, the CDR3 reads TGTGCCAGCACACTTGCGGGTGAGCAGTTCTTC. The encoded protein is CASTLAGEQFF.

The chain employs TRBV29-1 and TRBJ1-5; a weak D match, TRBD1 (5 bases). CDR3 length equals 13 residues. Germline V lookup: CDR1 SQVTM, CDR2 ANQGSEA. V lost 0 bases, J lost 9 bases, and 12 bases lay in between. In DNA, the CDR3 is TGCAGCGTTGAAGAACAGGTAGACTCGCCCCAGCATTTT. Protein sequence: CSVEEQVDSPQHF.

The chain uses TRBV7-2 and TRBJ1-6; D not certain. Germline loops: CDR1 SGHTA, CDR2 FQGNSA. Trimming removed 5 bases from V and 7 bases from J, with 12 bases in between. This CDR3 has 14 residues. This chain's CDR3 is CASSPRRENSPLHF. The CDR3 coding sequence is TGTGCCAGCAGCCCCAGGAGGGAGAATTCACCCCTCCACTTT.

The chain joins TRBV5-6 to TRBJ2-3; D is possibly TRBD2 (5 bases). Germline CDR1 is SGHDT and CDR2 is YYEEEE. V was shortened by 0 bases and J by 2 bases, with 16 bases between the two germline ends. The CDR3 is 17 amino acids. CDR3 in amino acids: CASSLVWEITTTDTQYF. The CDR3 nucleotides read TGTGCCAGCAGCTTGGTGTGGGAGATAACGACCACAGATACGCAGTATTTT.